This T cell receptor (beta chain) was sequenced for a study of tumor and adjacent non-tumor tissue in lung cancer. Looked up from germline, CDR1 is DFQATT and CDR2 is SNEGSKA (reference sequence). V was shortened by 7 bases and J by 3 bases, with 22 bases between the two germline ends. CDR3 length: 15 residues. RNA was extracted from bulk tissue without any cell sorting. The library came from three nested PCR rounds adapted from ARM-PCR protocols. MiXCR was run by TCRdb on the multiplex PCR reads, yielding one entry per CDR3 protein. The sample carries more than 85,000 distinct CDR3 sequences, 61% recorded once.

The TCR originated in a man aged 65-85 years with non-small cell lung cancer. The rearrangement uses TRBV20-1 and TRBJ2-7, with no clear D. Sample: lung tumor tissue. CDR3 residues: CSDSSPGRILYEQYF. In DNA form, the CDR3 reads TGCAGTGACTCATCACCCGGAAGGATACTCTACGAGCAGTACTTC.